The source of this T cell receptor (beta chain) is a study of blood T cell repertoires in COVID-19. Clones were read by immunoSEQ multiplex PCR, and TCRdb kept only the in-frame ones, dropping some. The data contain about 230,000 clones, approximately 88% of them singletons. The sample consisted of PBMCs or T cells enriched from blood (not recorded which). The sequence was obtained from a woman aged 30 to 39 who had been exposed to COVID-19.

The CDR3 DNA reads as TGTGCCAGCAGCGGCAGCGGGAGGAGGAGGGGAACCCAGTACTTC. It codes for CASSGSGRRRGTQYF. The chain employs TRBV11-1 and TRBJ2-5, with 9 bases aligning to TRBD2. CDR1 and CDR2 (germline): SGHAT, FQDESV (reference sequence). The CDR3 sequence is 15 residues long. Trimming at V came to 5 bases and at J to 8 bases, leaving 12 bases not matched to a gene.